Listed here is a single T cell receptor (beta chain). Its antigen remains unidentified. Other DNA sequences in the same sample also yield this CDR3. The data derive from a study of cytomegalovirus exposure and HLA in healthy donors. Amplification used 60 Vbeta primers and 13 Jbeta primers. TCRdb keeps only in-frame clones here, not all; method: immunoSEQ multiplex PCR. The sample includes about 180,000 clones, 80% of them seen just once. Study results and caveats: Available immune exposure information covered CMV serostatus only. The listing of approximately 160 TCR beta chains classed them as cytomegalovirus-associated.

Germline CDR1 is SGHRS and CDR2 is YFSETQ. The CDR3 spans 14 residues. V lost 2 bases and J lost 4; bases outside the gene matches: 4. Healthy bone marrow donors formed the donor group. The chain recombines TRBV5-1 with TRBJ2-7; 9 nucleotides align to TRBD1. This receptor was taken from a man younger than 40 in good health and CMV-seronegative. The sample taken for sequencing was PBMCs. The CDR3 loop reads CASSFGTGSYEQYF. The DNA for the CDR3 is TGCGCCAGCAGCTTTGGGACAGGGTCGTACGAGCAGTACTTC.